The subject of this entry is one TCR beta chain. This sequence may be a read error, since a much larger clone differs from it by one base. What was amplified from RNA transcripts were TCR beta CDR3 regions. The primer set for the first-round RT-PCR of the TCR CDR3 was HTBI. MiXCR, applied by TCRdb to the multiplex PCR reads, yields one record per CDR3 protein. The sample includes 200,000 to 250,000 distinct CDR3 sequences, roughly 18% seen only once; the top ten take roughly 53%. The data were obtained in a study of T cells in Graves' hyperthyroidism and ophthalmopathy. V gave up 4 bases and J gave up 2 bases; unmatched junction bases: 6. Germline lookup yields CDR1 SGHVS and CDR2 FQNEAQ. This CDR3 is 17 amino acids long. The study defined stable Graves' hyperthyroidism as no ophthalmopathy progression within 18 months. The hyperthyroidism patients had all been newly diagnosed, and their disease duration was under 2 months. Their ages ranged from 18 to 65 years. Any patient presenting with uncontrolled infection, other autoimmune disease, pregnancy or lactation was left out.

Specimen: blood. This receptor was identified in a man in his forties or fifties with Graves' hyperthyroidism. V gene TRBV7-8 combines with J gene TRBJ2-1, with 12 positions matching TRBD2. The CDR3 spells CASSSTSGSGAYNEQFF. In DNA form, the CDR3 reads TGTGCCAGCAGCTCGACTAGCGGGAGTGGAGCCTACAATGAGCAGTTCTTC.